The next 17 T cell receptor beta chains were all read from a single sample in a study of blood T cell repertoires in COVID-19. Clones were read by immunoSEQ multiplex PCR, and TCRdb kept only the in-frame ones, dropping some. The table lists over 85,000 clones, roughly 85% of them singletons. The sample was peripheral blood. All receptors come from a man between 60 and 75 years old with acute or convalescent COVID-19.

V gene TRBV7-8 combines with J gene TRBJ1-1; 9 bases agree with TRBD1. The CDR3 covers 16 residues. V was clipped by 1 base and J by 4 bases; unmatched bases: 7. Germline lookup yields CDR1 SGHVS and CDR2 FQNEAQ. CDR3 sequence: CASSLGNRGPITEAFF. In nucleotides, the CDR3 is TGTGCCAGCAGCTTAGGAAACAGGGGGCCGATCACTGAAGCTTTCTTT.

The gene calls are TRBV5-1 and TRBJ2-3; possibly TRBD1 for D (6 bases). CDR1 and CDR2 (germline): SGHRS, YFSETQ. This CDR3 spans 15 amino acids. The germline V and J ends were trimmed by 3 bases and 6 bases, with 17 bases remaining between them. The chain's CDR3 is CASSSLGGKTDTQYF. DNA of the CDR3: TGCGCCAGCAGCTCACTAGGGGGTAAGACGGATACGCAGTATTTT.

The chain combines TRBV11-3 with TRBJ2-3; TRBD2 matches 10 bases. Germline V lookup: CDR1 SGHNT, CDR2 YENEEA. The junction had 9 bases not matched to a gene; V was cut back by 0 bases and J by 6 bases. The CDR3 is 17 residues long. CDR3 nucleotides: TGTGCCAGCAGCTTAGATCCCCCGACTAGCGGGTCCGATACGCAGTATTTT. It codes for CASSLDPPTSGSDTQYF.

The rearrangement links TRBV11-3 to TRBJ2-1; the D is unclear. V was clipped by 4 bases and J by 7 bases, with 8 bases between them. This CDR3 has 12 residues. Looked up from germline, CDR1 is SGHNT and CDR2 is YENEEA. CDR3 DNA sequence: TGTGCCAGCAGCTCAGGTCGGAATGAGCAGTTCTTC. It specifies CASSSGRNEQFF.

The chain couples TRBV20-1 to TRBJ1-1; D possibly corresponds to TRBD1 (5 bases). Germline CDR1 DFQATT, CDR2 SNEGSKA (reference sequence). Trimming removed 3 bases from V and 7 bases from J, with 12 bases in between. There are 12 residues in the CDR3. CDR3 in DNA: TGCAGTGCTAGTGGGGCTCCAGGTGAAGCTTTCTTT. Translating gives CSASGAPGEAFF.

The chain recombines TRBV9 with TRBJ2-6, with 7 bases aligning to TRBD2. The CDR3 totals 18 residues. Looked up from germline, CDR1 is SGDLS and CDR2 is YYNGEE. After removal of 4 bases from V and 0 bases from J, the junction contained 10 bases not matched to a gene. The chain's CDR3 is CASSPRPLADSGANVLTF. DNA of the CDR3: TGTGCCAGCAGCCCCCGTCCGCTAGCGGACTCTGGGGCCAACGTCCTGACTTTC.

The J gene is TRBJ2-3, the V gene TRBV27, with 7 bases fitting TRBD2. The CDR3 extends over 14 amino acids. Germline lookup yields CDR1 MNHEY and CDR2 SMNVEV (reference sequence). The V and J ends lost 4 bases and 2 bases, in that order; junction bases with no gene match: 3. CDR3: CASSWTRDTDTQYF. The CDR3 nucleotides read TGTGCCAGCAGTTGGACTAGAGACACAGATACGCAGTATTTT.

The rearrangement links TRBV6-5 to TRBJ1-2; 9 bases line up with TRBD1. V shed 5 bases, J shed 5 bases, and the junction held 9 bases outside the gene matches. The CDR3 has 15 residues. CDR1 is MNHEY and CDR2 is SVGAGI in the germline V gene. The CDR3 spells CASSITGGETYGYTF. CDR3 bases: TGTGCCAGCAGTATCACAGGGGGCGAAACTTATGGCTACACCTTC.

V gene TRBV27 combines with J gene TRBJ1-1, with D possibly being TRBD1 (5 bases). V dropped 8 bases and J dropped 3 bases, with 13 bases sitting between them. Germline lookup yields CDR1 MNHEY and CDR2 SMNVEV (reference sequence). This CDR3 is 13 amino acids long. CDR3 bases: TGTGCCAGCTGGACACCGTCAGACACTGAAGCTTTCTTT. It encodes CASWTPSDTEAFF.

The V call is TRBV9, the J call TRBJ2-1; TRBD2 matches 13 bases. The J segment lost 8 bases and the V segment lost 2 bases, leaving 7 bases of the junction unmatched. In germline, CDR1 is SGDLS, CDR2 YYNGEE. The CDR3 is 16 residues long. The CDR3 DNA reads as TGTGCCAGCAGCGTGACAACTAGCGGGGGGGCGTATGAGCAGTTCTTC. This encodes CASSVTTSGGAYEQFF.

This chain connects TRBV29-1 to TRBJ2-1; D perhaps matches TRBD1 (6 bases). Germline V gives CDR1 SQVTM, CDR2 ANQGSEA. The CDR3 is 10 residues long. The germline V and J ends were trimmed by 6 bases and 15 bases, with 15 bases remaining between them. CDR3: CSVAPGQPFF. As DNA, the CDR3 is TGCAGCGTCGCCCCTGGACAGCCGTTCTTC.

The rearrangement joins TRBV7-9 to TRBJ2-1; TRBD1 matches at 9 bases. The CDR3 covers 17 residues. Germline V gives CDR1 SEHNR, CDR2 FQNEAQ (reference sequence). Trimming took 4 bases from V and 8 from J; bases not matched to a gene: 15. CDR3 in amino acids: CASSSPLPGQGSHEQFF. The CDR3 nucleotides read TGTGCCAGCAGCTCGCCACTCCCGGGACAGGGTTCTCATGAGCAGTTCTTC. Variable domain in full (rest from reference TRBV7-9 and TRBJ2-1): DTGVSQNPRHKITKRGQNVTFRCDPISEHNRLYWYRQTLGQGPEFLTYFQNEAQLEKSRLLSDRFSAERPKGSFSTLEIQRTEQGDSAMYLCASSSPLPGQGSHEQFFGPGTRLTVL.

A few counts support this clone. The chain combines TRBV3-1 (or the pseudogene TRBV3-2) with TRBJ1-1; D call uncertain. The CDR3 sequence is 14 residues long. Germline CDR1 LGHDT, CDR2 YNNKEL (reference sequence). V lost 1 base to trimming and J lost 4 bases, with 10 bases between them. CDR3 sequence reads: CASSQVRVSTEAFF. As DNA, the CDR3 is TGTGCCAGCAGCCAAGTCCGGGTTAGCACTGAAGCTTTCTTT.

The rearrangement joins TRBV4-2 to TRBJ2-7, with a weak D call TRBD2 (5 bases). This CDR3 has 16 amino acids. The germline V gene encodes CDR1 LGHNA and CDR2 YNFKEQ. V lost 1 base and J 7 bases, leaving 20 bases between the germline ends. CDR3 in amino acids: CASSQGILAGLREQYF. As DNA, the CDR3 is TGTGCCAGCAGCCAAGGGATCCTAGCCGGGCTACGGGAGCAGTACTTC.

This clone came up a few times. The genes are TRBV11-3 and TRBJ2-2, with 10 bases fitting TRBD1. Unmatched junction bases numbered 8, after V lost 5 bases and J lost 8 bases. The CDR3 runs to 15 residues. CDR1 is SGHNT, CDR2 YENEEA, per germline. The CDR3 protein is CASSARQGARGELFF. The CDR3 DNA reads TGTGCCAGCAGCGCCAGACAGGGGGCTAGGGGGGAGCTGTTTTTT.

J is TRBJ2-2 and V is TRBV30; the match to TRBD1 covers 8 bases. Trimming cost V 6 bases and J 3 bases; bases outside gene matches: 9. CDR1 is GTSNPN, CDR2 SVGIG, per germline (reference sequence). The CDR3 covers 15 residues. The CDR3 loop reads CACMQGARYTGELFF. DNA for the CDR3: TGTGCCTGTATGCAGGGGGCTAGGTACACCGGGGAGCTGTTTTTT.

The chain couples TRBV5-4 to TRBJ1-6; TRBD1 matches 7 bases. The CDR3 totals 13 residues. Germline CDR1 and CDR2: SGHNT and YYREEE (reference sequence). The junction had 4 bases not matched to a gene; V was cut back by 4 bases and J by 9 bases. CDR3 bases: TGTGCCAGCAGCAGGGACAGTTTTTCACCCCTCCACTTT. Translating gives CASSRDSFSPLHF.